This TCR beta chain was found in a study of blood T cell repertoires in COVID-19. Overall study: Samples taken during acute and convalescent COVID-19 were collected in the United States, Italy and Spain.

The junction had 20 bases not matched to a gene; V was cut back by 1 base and J by 3 bases. CDR3 length: 20 amino acids. Germline loops: CDR1 PRHDT, CDR2 FYEKMQ (reference sequence). Original analysis: Estimation of nucleated cell counts was performed using reference gene primer amplification. Using immunoSEQ multiplex PCR, the repertoire was profiled, and TCRdb retains in-frame clones only, with some absent. The DNA was the basis for D and trimming; V, J and clone size are from that table. This table has about 140,000 clones, 79% appearing once. The chain joins TRBV13 to TRBJ2-7; TRBD1 agrees at 8 bases. Sequenced sample: peripheral blood. This receptor was taken from a man in his fifties or sixties with acute or convalescent COVID-19. In nucleotides, the CDR3 is TGTGCCAGCAGCTTAGTCGCCATCGGGCAGGACAGGGAACTTGACTACGAGCAGTACTTC. Amino acids: CASSLVAIGQDRELDYEQYF.